The sequence of this T cell receptor (beta chain) was determined in a study of T cell responses to AZD1222 COVID-19 vaccine. As for this clone: Antigen: not known.

Findings of the study overall: Donor demographics were predominantly white British with a female majority; clonal diversity may be underestimated. Recipients of two AZD1222 doses showed rising Spike-specific TCR breadth and depth. The study reported that nearly half of spike-specific TCRs target unmutated variant regions.

Generated by immunoSEQ multiplex PCR, the TCRdb table keeps only in-frame clones and is missing some. The sample holds tens of thousands of clones, over 60% seen once. CDR3 length: 16 residues. V trimming: 0 bases; J trimming: 8 bases; junction bases outside the gene matches: 6. Germline V gene lookup returns CDR1 MNHEY and CDR2 SVGAGI. Sequenced material: peripheral blood, taken on day 0 of AZD1222 vaccination. This sequence was found in an adult in good health. The chain couples TRBV6-5 to TRBJ2-1; 11 positions agree with TRBD2. CDR3: CASSYSKLAGVYEQFF. The CDR3 DNA sequence: TGTGCCAGCAGTTACTCGAAACTAGCGGGAGTGTATGAGCAGTTCTTC.